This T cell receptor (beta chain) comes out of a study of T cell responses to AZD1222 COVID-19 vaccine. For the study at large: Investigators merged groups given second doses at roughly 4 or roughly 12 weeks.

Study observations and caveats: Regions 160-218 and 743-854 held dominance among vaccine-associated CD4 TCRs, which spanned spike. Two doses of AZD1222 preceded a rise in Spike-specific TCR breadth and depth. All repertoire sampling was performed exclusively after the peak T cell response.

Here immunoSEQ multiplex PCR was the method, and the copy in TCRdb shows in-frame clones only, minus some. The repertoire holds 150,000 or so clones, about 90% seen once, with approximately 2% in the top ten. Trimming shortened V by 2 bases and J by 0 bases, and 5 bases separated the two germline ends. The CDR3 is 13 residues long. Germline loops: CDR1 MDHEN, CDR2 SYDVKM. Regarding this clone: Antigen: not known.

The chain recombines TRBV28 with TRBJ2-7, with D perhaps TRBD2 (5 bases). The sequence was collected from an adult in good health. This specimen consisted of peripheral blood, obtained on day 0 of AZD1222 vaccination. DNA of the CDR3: TGTGCCAGCAGTTTAGAGGGCTCCTACGAGCAGTACTTC. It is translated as CASSLEGSYEQYF.